This TCR beta chain was sequenced during a study of CD8 T cells in Susac syndrome. In this sample, this clonotype turned up once. Trimming took 1 base from V and 5 from J; bases not matched to a gene: 10. CDR1 and CDR2 from the germline V gene are SGHRS and YFSETQ. The CDR3 runs to 16 residues. As controls, healthy donors matched for age and sex were used. TEMRA cells were FACS-enriched, with CD8+ and CD4+ T cells isolated negatively. RNA totalling roughly 0.45 to 1 ug underwent reverse transcription with random hexamers. Amplification of TCR beta CDR3 used immunoSEQ multiplex PCR across 54 Vbeta and 13 Jbeta. TCRdb re-derived calls from the immunoSEQ multiplex PCR reads in MiXCR, one entry per CDR3 protein. The table records about 140,000 distinct CDR3 sequences, around 94% of them present only once.

The sequencing sample was made of CD4+ T cells from PBMCs. The chain employs TRBV5-1 and TRBJ2-7; TRBD1 aligns across 9 bases. The clonotype comes from a human donor in good health. CDR3 DNA: TGCGCCAGCAGCTTGCCTTTAGGGACAGGGTCGGACGAGCAGTACTTC. This encodes CASSLPLGTGSDEQYF.